The clone carrying this T cell receptor (beta chain) appeared a few times. The sample originates from a study of T-cell reconstitution after alpha-beta-depleted transplantation in children. V was shortened by 5 bases and J by 0 bases, with 20 bases between the two germline ends. The CDR3 is 17 amino acids. This sample's TCRbeta library carried unique molecular identifier barcodes. A single record per CDR3 protein comes from TCRdb applying MiXCR to the PCR reads. Here the sample spans 350,000 to 400,000 distinct CDR3 sequences, around 21% being singletons. The source is a human donor who donated a stem cell graft to a child with acute myeloid leukemia. V is TRBV12-3 or TRBV12-4 and J is TRBJ2-7; TRBD1 is a possible D gene (6 bases). Sequenced here: PBMCs from the stem cell graft donor, sampled from the stem cell graft. In DNA, the CDR3 is TGTGCCAGCAGTCCCGGGACAAGAACAAGGGCCTCCTACGAGCAGTACTTC. This sequence encodes CASSPGTRTRASYEQYF.